These 20 T cell receptor beta chains came from one sample sequenced in a study of cytomegalovirus exposure and HLA in healthy donors. Amplification used 60 Vbeta primers and 13 Jbeta primers. The protocol was immunoSEQ multiplex PCR, while the TCRdb copy is restricted to in-frame clones and leaves out a portion. The sample holds some 85,000 clones, around 85% seen once. The sequenced material came from PBMCs. These receptors all stem from a woman aged 50 to 60 in good health and CMV-seronegative.

The genes are TRBV9 and TRBJ1-2, with 9 bases aligning to TRBD1. V trimming: 4 bases; J trimming: 5 bases; junction bases outside the gene matches: 9. The CDR3 is 15 residues long. Looked up from germline, CDR1 is SGDLS and CDR2 is YYNGEE. CDR3 DNA sequence: TGTGCCAGCAGCCCCCGGGACAGGGAAGATTATGGCTACACCTTC. It is translated as CASSPRDREDYGYTF.

The chain links TRBV19 to TRBJ1-1; possibly TRBD1 for D (5 bases). The V gene lost 0 bases and the J gene lost 4 bases, with 15 bases spanning the gap. Germline CDR1 and CDR2: LNHDA and SQIVND (reference sequence). CDR3 length: 16 amino acids. The CDR3 DNA follows: TGTGCCAGTAGTATAGATGAGGAGCGGGGGGTCACTGAAGCTTTCTTT. Its protein product is CASSIDEERGVTEAFF.

The rearrangement uses TRBV4-1 and TRBJ1-4; D uncertain. V was trimmed by 6 bases and J by 5 bases, leaving 16 bases between them. The CDR3 extends over 15 amino acids. CDR1 and CDR2 from the germline V gene are MGHRA and YSYEKL. Here the CDR3 DNA reads TGCGCCAGCAGGCTACTCGGGATTCCAAATGAAAAACTGTTTTTT. This encodes CASRLLGIPNEKLFF.

J is TRBJ2-7 and V is TRBV10-3, with D possibly being TRBD1 (6 bases). Between the trimmed V and J ends, which lost 6 bases and 2 bases, there was a span of 14 bases. The CDR3 consists of 14 residues. The germline V gene has CDR1 ENHRY and CDR2 SYGVKD. CDR3 DNA sequence: TGTGCCATCAGGGACAGCATTGGGACCTACGAGCAGTACTTC. Encoded protein: CAIRDSIGTYEQYF.

The chain uses TRBV5-1 and TRBJ2-5; D is ambiguous. The germline gives CDR1 SGHRS, CDR2 YFSETQ. Between the trimmed V and J ends, which lost 3 bases and 1 base, there was a span of 10 bases. This CDR3 is built from 14 residues. The CDR3 DNA reads as TGCGCCAGCAGCTACAGCCCAGGCCAAGAGACCCAGTACTTC. It specifies CASSYSPGQETQYF. Full variable domain (remainder filled in from reference TRBV5-1 and TRBJ2-5): KAGVTQTPRYLIKTRGQQVTLSCSPISGHRSVSWYQQTPGQGLQFLFEYFSETQRNKGNFPGRFSGRQFSNSRSEMNVSTLELGDSALYLCASSYSPGQETQYFGPGTRLLVL.

This clone was counted between two and nine times. The gene calls are TRBV7-2 and TRBJ2-1; no clear D gene. V was clipped by 5 bases and J by 2 bases, with 10 bases between them. The CDR3 is made up of 14 amino acids. Germline V gene lookup returns CDR1 SGHTA and CDR2 FQGNSA. The chain's CDR3 is CASSPRITYNEQFF. In DNA form, the CDR3 reads TGTGCCAGCAGCCCCAGGATTACCTACAATGAGCAGTTCTTC.

The CDR3 here is CASSVDSGSYNEQFF. CDR3 DNA sequence: TGTGCCAGCAGCGTAGATAGCGGATCCTACAATGAGCAGTTCTTC. This sequence joins TRBV9 and TRBJ2-1, with D possibly TRBD2 on 6 matching bases. Per the germline V gene, CDR1 is SGDLS and CDR2 is YYNGEE. The V end lost 0 bases, the J end lost 1 base, and 8 bases lay between the germline ends. This CDR3 is 15 amino acids long. The full variable domain, with the rest looked up from reference TRBV9 and TRBJ2-1, is DSGVTQTPKHLITATGQRVTLRCSPRSGDLSVYWYQQSLDQGLQFLIQYYNGEERAKGNILERFSAQQFPDLHSELNLSSLELGDSALYFCASSVDSGSYNEQFFGPGTRLTVL.

The V call is TRBV6-5, the J call TRBJ2-7; tentatively, D is TRBD2 (6 bases). Trimming cost V 5 bases and J 5 bases, with 10 bases left between them. This CDR3 comprises 12 residues. The germline gives CDR1 MNHEY, CDR2 SVGAGI. CDR3 protein: CASSRRENEQYF. CDR3 bases: TGTGCCAGCAGTCGTCGGGAGAACGAGCAGTACTTC.

This clone was counted a few times. This rearrangement joins TRBV11-2 to TRBJ1-1; D gene uncertain. CDR1 is SGHAT and CDR2 is FQNNGV in the germline V gene. The CDR3 spans 15 residues. Trimming removed 3 bases at V and 0 bases at J, with 11 bases between. CDR3 loop: CASSFDASMNTEAFF. In DNA, the CDR3 is TGTGCCAGCAGCTTTGATGCAAGCATGAACACTGAAGCTTTCTTT. Full variable domain (missing parts from reference TRBV11-2 and TRBJ1-1): EAGVAQSPRYKIIEKRQSVAFWCNPISGHATLYWYQQILGQGPKLLIQFQNNGVVDDSQLPKDRFSAERLKGVDSTLKIQPAKLEDSAVYLCASSFDASMNTEAFFGQGTRLTVV.

This sequence joins TRBV7-9 and TRBJ1-6; 9 bases match TRBD1. The ends lost 0 bases at V and 7 bases at J; junction bases unmatched: 1. From germline, CDR1 is SEHNR and CDR2 FQNEAQ (reference sequence). The CDR3 loop spans 15 amino acids. The CDR3 DNA is TGTGCCAGCAGCTTAGCTGGGACAGGGAATTCACCCCTCCACTTT. It specifies CASSLAGTGNSPLHF.

The CDR3 reads CASSSPRTLLNEQFF. The CDR3 DNA reads as TGTGCCAGCAGCTCCCCCAGGACACTTCTTAATGAGCAGTTCTTC. The rearrangement joins TRBV7-9 to TRBJ2-1; perhaps TRBD1 as D (5 bases). CDR3 size: 15 residues. V was trimmed by 4 bases and J by 7 bases, leaving 17 bases between them. Germline V gene lookup returns CDR1 SEHNR and CDR2 FQNEAQ (reference sequence).

V gene TRBV7-2 combines with J gene TRBJ1-2; 8 bases align to TRBD1. Germline CDR1 and CDR2: SGHTA and FQGNSA. The CDR3 consists of 14 residues. V shed 5 bases, J shed 4 bases, and the junction held 6 bases outside the gene matches. The CDR3 here is CASSPGQELYGYTF. The CDR3 nucleotides are TGTGCCAGCAGCCCGGGACAGGAACTCTATGGCTACACCTTC.

This rearrangement joins TRBV19 to TRBJ1-1; 10 bases line up with TRBD1. V dropped 6 bases and J dropped 5; count of bases not matched to a gene: 9. CDR1 and CDR2 (germline): LNHDA, SQIVND (reference sequence). The CDR3 has 15 amino acids. CDR3 protein: CASRRTGGVDTEAFF. The CDR3 DNA sequence: TGTGCCAGTAGACGGACAGGGGGAGTAGATACTGAAGCTTTCTTT.

CDR3 region: CASSLYGTSSSYEQYF. For the CDR3, the DNA is TGTGCCAGCAGCCTCTACGGGACATCTAGCTCCTACGAGCAGTACTTC. The chain has TRBV11-2 and TRBJ2-7, with D possibly being TRBD1 (6 bases). Trimming removed 5 bases from V and 0 bases from J, with 17 bases in between. Germline CDR1 and CDR2: SGHAT and FQNNGV. This CDR3 region has 16 residues.

This clone occurred a few times. This chain uses TRBV6-4 with TRBJ2-3; D perhaps matches TRBD2 (7 bases). In germline, CDR1 is MRHNA, CDR2 SNTAGT. V lost 5 bases and J lost 6, with 21 bases in between. CDR3 length: 16 residues. CDR3 amino acids: CASSPFAGAGGDTQYF. In nucleotides, the CDR3 is TGTGCCAGCAGTCCGTTCGCGGGGGCCGGGGGGGATACGCAGTATTTT.

V usage is TRBV19 and J usage is TRBJ1-5, with 9 nucleotides matching TRBD1. V gave up 7 bases and J gave up 4 bases; unmatched junction bases: 17. This CDR3 spans 18 amino acids. Germline assignment: CDR1 LNHDA and CDR2 SQIVND (reference sequence). CDR3 residues: CASTTSPLLGQGNQPQHF. CDR3 DNA: TGTGCCAGTACCACATCCCCCCTCCTGGGACAGGGAAATCAGCCCCAGCATTTT.

This chain joins TRBV30 and TRBJ1-5, with 9 bases lining up with TRBD1. The CDR3 has 16 residues. With 3 bases clipped from V and 3 bases from J, the junction kept 9 bases outside the gene matches. CDR1 GTSNPN and CDR2 SVGIG come from the germline V gene (reference sequence). The CDR3 region is CAWRPWGQGSNQPQHF. As DNA, the CDR3 is TGTGCCTGGAGACCATGGGGACAGGGATCCAATCAGCCCCAGCATTTT.

The chain joins TRBV6-4 to TRBJ1-6; D unresolved. Trimming stripped 3 bases from V and 0 bases from J, with 6 bases between. Germline assignment: CDR1 MRHNA and CDR2 SNTAGT. There are 15 residues in the CDR3. CDR3 coding DNA: TGTGCCAGCAGTGAACGGAGCTCCTATAATTCACCCCTCCACTTT. The encoded protein is CASSERSSYNSPLHF.

The chain couples TRBV6-1 to TRBJ2-7, with D maybe TRBD1 (5 bases). The V gene lost 2 bases and the J gene lost 3 bases, with 11 bases spanning the gap. Germline CDR1 MNHNS, CDR2 SASEGT. CDR3 length equals 14 residues. This chain's CDR3 is CASSESIDSYEQYV. The CDR3 nucleotides read TGTGCCAGCAGTGAATCCATTGACAGCTACGAGCAGTACGTC.

The J gene is TRBJ1-5, the V gene TRBV14; D may be TRBD1 (6 bases). Germline values: CDR1 SGHDN, CDR2 FVKESK. V lost 6 bases and J lost 2, with 14 bases in between. The CDR3 is 15 residues long. This CDR3 reads CASRGKAGGNQPQHF. The DNA of the CDR3 is TGTGCCAGCAGAGGAAAGGCAGGGGGCAATCAGCCCCAGCATTTT.